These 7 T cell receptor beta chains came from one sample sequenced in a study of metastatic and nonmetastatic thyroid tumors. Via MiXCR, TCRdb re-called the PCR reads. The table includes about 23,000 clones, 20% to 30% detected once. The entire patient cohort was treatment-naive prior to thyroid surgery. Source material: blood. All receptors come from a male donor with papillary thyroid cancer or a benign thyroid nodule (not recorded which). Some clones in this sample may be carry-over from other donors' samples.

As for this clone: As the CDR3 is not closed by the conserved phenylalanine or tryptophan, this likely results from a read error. This CDR3 reads CASSMRVSEAFL. CDR3 in DNA: TGTGCCAGCAGTATGCGGGTATCTGAAGCTTTCCTT. This chain uses TRBV28 with TRBJ1-1, with unresolved D. Germline CDR1 is MDHEN and CDR2 is SYDVKM. The V end lost 5 bases, the J end lost 6 bases, and 10 bases lay between the germline ends. The CDR3 totals 12 residues.

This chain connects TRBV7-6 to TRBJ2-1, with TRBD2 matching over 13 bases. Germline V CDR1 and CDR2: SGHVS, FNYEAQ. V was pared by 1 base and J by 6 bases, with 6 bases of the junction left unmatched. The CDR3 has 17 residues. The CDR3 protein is CASSLELAGGPINEQFF. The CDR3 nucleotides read TGTGCCAGCAGCTTAGAACTAGCGGGAGGGCCTATCAATGAGCAGTTCTTC. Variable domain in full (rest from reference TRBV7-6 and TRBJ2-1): GAGVSQSPRYKVTKRGQDVALRCDPISGHVSLYWYRQALGQGPEFLTYFNYEAQQDKSGLPNDRFSAERPEGSISTLTIQRTEQRDSAMYRCASSLELAGGPINEQFFGPGTRLTVL.

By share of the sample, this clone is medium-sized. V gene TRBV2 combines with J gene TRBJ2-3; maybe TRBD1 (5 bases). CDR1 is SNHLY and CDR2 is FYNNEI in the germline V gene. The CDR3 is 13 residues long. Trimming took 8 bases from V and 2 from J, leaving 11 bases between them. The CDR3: CASGATVTDTQYF. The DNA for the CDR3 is TGTGCCAGCGGGGCGACAGTCACAGATACGCAGTATTTT.

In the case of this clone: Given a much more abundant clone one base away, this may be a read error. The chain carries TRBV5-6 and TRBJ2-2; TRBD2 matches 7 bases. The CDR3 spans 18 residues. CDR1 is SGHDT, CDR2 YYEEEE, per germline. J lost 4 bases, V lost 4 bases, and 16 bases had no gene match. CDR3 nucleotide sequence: TGTGCCAGCAGCCTCCAGGGCTGGGCTAGCGGACTCACCGGGGAGCTGTTTTTT. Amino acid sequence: CASSLQGWASGLTGELFF.

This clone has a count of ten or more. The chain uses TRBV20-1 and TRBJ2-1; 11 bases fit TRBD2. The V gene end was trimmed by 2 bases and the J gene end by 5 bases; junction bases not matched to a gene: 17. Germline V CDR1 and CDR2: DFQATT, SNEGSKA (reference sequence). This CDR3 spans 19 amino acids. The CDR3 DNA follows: TGCAGTGCTAGATCACCGGGGGCTAGCGGGAGGATCGGCAACAATGAGCAGTTCTTC. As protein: CSARSPGASGRIGNNEQFF.

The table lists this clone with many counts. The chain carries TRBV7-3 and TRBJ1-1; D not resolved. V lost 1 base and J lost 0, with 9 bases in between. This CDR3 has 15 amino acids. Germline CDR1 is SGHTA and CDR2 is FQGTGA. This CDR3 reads CASSLNAGMNTEAFF. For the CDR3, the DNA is TGTGCCAGCAGCTTAAACGCGGGAATGAACACTGAAGCTTTCTTT.

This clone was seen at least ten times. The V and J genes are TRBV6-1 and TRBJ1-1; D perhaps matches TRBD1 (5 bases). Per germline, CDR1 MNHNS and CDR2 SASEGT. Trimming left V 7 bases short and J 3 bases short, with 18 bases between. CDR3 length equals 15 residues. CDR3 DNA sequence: TGTGCCAGCACCCCACGCGGGGCTTGGGACACTGAAGCTTTCTTT. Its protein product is CASTPRGAWDTEAFF.